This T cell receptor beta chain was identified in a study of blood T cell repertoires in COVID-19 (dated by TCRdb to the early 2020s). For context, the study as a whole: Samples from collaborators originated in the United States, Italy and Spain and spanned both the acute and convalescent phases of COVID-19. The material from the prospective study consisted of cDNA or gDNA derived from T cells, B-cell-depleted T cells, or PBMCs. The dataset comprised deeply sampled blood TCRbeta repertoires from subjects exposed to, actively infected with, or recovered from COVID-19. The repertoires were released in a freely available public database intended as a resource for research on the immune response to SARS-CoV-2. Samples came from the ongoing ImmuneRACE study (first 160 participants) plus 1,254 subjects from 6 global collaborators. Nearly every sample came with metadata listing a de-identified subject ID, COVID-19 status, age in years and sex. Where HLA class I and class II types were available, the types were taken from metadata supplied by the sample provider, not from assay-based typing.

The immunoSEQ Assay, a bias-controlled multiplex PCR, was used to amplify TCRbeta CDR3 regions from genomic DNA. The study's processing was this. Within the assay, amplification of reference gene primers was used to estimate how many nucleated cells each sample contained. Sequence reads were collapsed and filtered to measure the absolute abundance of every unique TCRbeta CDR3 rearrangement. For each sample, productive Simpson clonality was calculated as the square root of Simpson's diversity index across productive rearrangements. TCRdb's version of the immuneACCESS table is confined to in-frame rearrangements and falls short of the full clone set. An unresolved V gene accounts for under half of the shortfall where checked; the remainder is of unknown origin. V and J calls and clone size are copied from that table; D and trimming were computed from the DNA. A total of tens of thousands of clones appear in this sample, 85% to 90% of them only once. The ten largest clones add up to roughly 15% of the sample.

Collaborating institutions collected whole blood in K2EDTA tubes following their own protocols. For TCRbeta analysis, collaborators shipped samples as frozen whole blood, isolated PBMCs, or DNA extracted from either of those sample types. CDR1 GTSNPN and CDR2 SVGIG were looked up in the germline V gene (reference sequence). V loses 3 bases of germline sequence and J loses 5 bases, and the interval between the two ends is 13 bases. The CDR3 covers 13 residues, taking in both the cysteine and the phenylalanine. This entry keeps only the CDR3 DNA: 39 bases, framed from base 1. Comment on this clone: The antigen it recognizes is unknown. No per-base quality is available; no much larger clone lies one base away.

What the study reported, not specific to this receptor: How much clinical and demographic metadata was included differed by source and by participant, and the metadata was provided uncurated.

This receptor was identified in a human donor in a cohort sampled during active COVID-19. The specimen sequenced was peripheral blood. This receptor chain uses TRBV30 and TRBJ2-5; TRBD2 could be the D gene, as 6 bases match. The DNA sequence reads TGTGCCTGGAGGCGGAGGGGTGGGGAGACCCAGTACTTC. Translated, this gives CAWRRRGGETQYF.